A single sample is the source of the 2 T cell receptor beta chains below, sequenced in a study of PD-L1 blockade in urothelial cancer (dated by TCRdb to the late 2010s). The library was generated by the immunoSEQ multiplex PCR assay. TCRdb stores this immuneACCESS table with in-frame sequences only. Part of the clones is absent; in the studies checked, under half of the shortfall reflects unresolved V genes, and no reason is known for the rest. For this sample there are some 71,000 clones; 70% to 90% appear just once. Of the sample, around 3.4% falls within the top ten clones. Sequenced material: PBMCs, taken around atezolizumab (anti-PD-L1) treatment. Every receptor here comes from a man between 60 and 70 years old with urothelial cancer.

The chain has TRBV5-4 and TRBJ2-7; 8 bases map to TRBD2. Germline CDR1 is SGHNT and CDR2 is YYREEE (reference sequence). J lost 5 bases, V lost 0 bases, and 7 bases had no gene match. The CDR3 length is 15 residues. The CDR3 reads CASSLGRLAGNEQYF. In nucleotides, the CDR3 is TGTGCCAGCAGCTTGGGTAGGCTAGCGGGTAACGAGCAGTACTTC.

The CDR3 region is CASSSKGAINEKLFF. The DNA for the CDR3 is TGTGCCAGCAGCTCAAAGGGGGCAATAAATGAAAAACTGTTTTTT. The V call is TRBV7-6, the J call TRBJ1-4; 7 nucleotides line up with TRBD1. The CDR3 totals 15 residues. Trimming cost V 4 bases and J 5 bases; bases outside gene matches: 7. CDR1 is SGHVS, CDR2 FNYEAQ, per germline.